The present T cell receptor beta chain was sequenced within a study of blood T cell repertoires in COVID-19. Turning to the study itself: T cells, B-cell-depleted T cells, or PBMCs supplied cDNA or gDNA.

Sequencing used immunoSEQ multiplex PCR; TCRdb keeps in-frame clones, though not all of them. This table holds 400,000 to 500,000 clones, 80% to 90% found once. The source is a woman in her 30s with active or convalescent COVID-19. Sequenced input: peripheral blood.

CDR3 residues: CASSQARLSPPKNIQYF. In DNA form, the CDR3 reads TGTGCCAGCAGCCAAGCTCGGTTATCTCCGCCCAAAAACATTCAGTACTTC. The chain links TRBV3-1 (or the pseudogene TRBV3-2) to TRBJ2-4; the D is unclear. V was shortened by 1 base and J by 2 bases, with 15 bases between the two germline ends. CDR1 and CDR2 from the germline V gene are LGHDT and YNNKEL (reference sequence). The CDR3 has 17 residues.